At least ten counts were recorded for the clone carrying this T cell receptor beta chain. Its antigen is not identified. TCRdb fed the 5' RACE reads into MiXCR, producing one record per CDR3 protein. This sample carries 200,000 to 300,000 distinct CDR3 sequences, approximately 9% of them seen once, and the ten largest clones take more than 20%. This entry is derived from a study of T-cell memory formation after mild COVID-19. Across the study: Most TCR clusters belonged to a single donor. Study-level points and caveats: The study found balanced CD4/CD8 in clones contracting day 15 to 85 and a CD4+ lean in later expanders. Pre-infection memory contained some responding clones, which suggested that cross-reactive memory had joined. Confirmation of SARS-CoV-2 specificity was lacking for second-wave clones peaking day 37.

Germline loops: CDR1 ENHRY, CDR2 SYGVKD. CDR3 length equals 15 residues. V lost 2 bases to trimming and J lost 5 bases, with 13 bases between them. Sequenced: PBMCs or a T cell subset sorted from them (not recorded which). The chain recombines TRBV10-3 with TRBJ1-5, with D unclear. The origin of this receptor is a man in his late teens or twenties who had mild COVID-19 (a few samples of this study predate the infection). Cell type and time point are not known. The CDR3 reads CAISEASDWDQPQHF. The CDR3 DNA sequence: TGTGCCATCAGTGAGGCGTCTGACTGGGATCAGCCCCAGCATTTT.